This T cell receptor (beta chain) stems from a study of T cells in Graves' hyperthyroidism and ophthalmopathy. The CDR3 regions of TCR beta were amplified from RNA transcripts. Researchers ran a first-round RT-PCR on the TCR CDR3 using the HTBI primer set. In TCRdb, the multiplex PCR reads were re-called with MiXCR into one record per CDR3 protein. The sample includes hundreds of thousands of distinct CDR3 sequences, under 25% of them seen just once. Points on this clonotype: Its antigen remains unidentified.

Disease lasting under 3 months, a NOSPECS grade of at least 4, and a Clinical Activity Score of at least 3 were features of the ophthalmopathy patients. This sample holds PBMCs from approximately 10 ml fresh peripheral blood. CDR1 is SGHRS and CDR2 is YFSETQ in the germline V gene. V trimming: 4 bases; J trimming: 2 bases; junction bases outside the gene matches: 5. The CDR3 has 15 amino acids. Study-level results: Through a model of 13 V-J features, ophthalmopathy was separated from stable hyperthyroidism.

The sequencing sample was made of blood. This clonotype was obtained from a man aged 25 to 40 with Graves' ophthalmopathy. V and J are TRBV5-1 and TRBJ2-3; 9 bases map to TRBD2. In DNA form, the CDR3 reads TGCGCCAGCAGCCAGCGGGAGGTCTCCACAGATACGCAGTATTTT. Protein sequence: CASSQREVSTDTQYF.